This T cell receptor beta chain was retrieved from a study of blood T cell repertoires in COVID-19. Across the study: Collection of acute and convalescent COVID-19 samples took place in the United States, Italy and Spain.

This study enrolled people aged 18 to 89 from about 26 US geographic areas. Assignment of participants to cohorts was predicated upon participant-reported clinical history. V was trimmed by 8 bases and J by 4 bases, leaving 9 bases between them. The germline V gene has CDR1 SGHNT and CDR2 YENEEA. The CDR3 totals 12 residues. Using immunoSEQ multiplex PCR, the repertoire was profiled, and TCRdb retains in-frame clones only, with some absent. The sample carries under 200,000 clones, 65% to 85% recorded once. The sample taken for sequencing was PBMCs or T cells enriched from blood (not recorded which). The chain uses TRBV11-3 and TRBJ2-1, with a possible D match to TRBD2 (6 bases). This receptor was identified in a woman aged 55 to 70 who had recovered from COVID-19. The CDR3 DNA sequence: TGTGCCAGCGGCGGGACGTACAATGAGCAGTTCTTC. Amino acids: CASGGTYNEQFF. The full variable domain, rest sourced from reference TRBV11-3 and TRBJ2-1, is EAGVVQSPRYKIIEKKQPVAFWCNPISGHNTLYWYLQNLGQGPELLIRYENEEAVDDSQLPKDRFSAERLKGVDSTLKIQPAELGDSAVYLCASGGTYNEQFFGPGTRLTVL.